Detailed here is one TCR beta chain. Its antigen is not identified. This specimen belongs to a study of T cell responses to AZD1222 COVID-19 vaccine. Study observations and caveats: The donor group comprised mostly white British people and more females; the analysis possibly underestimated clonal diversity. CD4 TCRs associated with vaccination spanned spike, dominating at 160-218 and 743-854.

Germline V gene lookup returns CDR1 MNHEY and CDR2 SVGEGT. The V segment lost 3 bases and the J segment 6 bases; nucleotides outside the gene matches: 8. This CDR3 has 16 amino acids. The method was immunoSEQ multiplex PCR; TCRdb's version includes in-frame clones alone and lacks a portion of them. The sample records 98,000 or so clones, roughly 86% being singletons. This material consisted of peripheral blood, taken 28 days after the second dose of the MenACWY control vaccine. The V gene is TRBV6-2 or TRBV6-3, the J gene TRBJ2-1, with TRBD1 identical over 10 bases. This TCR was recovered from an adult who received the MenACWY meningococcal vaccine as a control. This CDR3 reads CASSYARTGGLNEQFF. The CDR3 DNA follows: TGTGCCAGCAGTTATGCTCGGACAGGGGGTCTCAATGAGCAGTTCTTC.